Presented here are 29 T cell receptor beta chains from one specimen sequenced in a study of blood T cell repertoires in COVID-19. Assay: immunoSEQ multiplex PCR; the TCRdb copy retains only in-frame clones and omits some. The sample records more than 40,000 clones, roughly 80% being singletons. The sequencing sample was made of peripheral blood. All receptors derive from a human donor with acute or convalescent COVID-19. The donor label of this sample is uncertain.

This clone was observed a single time. V gene TRBV21-1 combines with J gene TRBJ1-4; the table's D call, TRBD1, has no DNA check behind it. TRBV21-1 is a pseudogene. This CDR3 region has 18 residues. The CDR3 nucleotides are TGTGCCAGCACACCGGGACAGGGAGGGGGAGCGACTAATGAAAAACTGTTTTTT. This translates into CASTPGQGGGATNEKLFF.

V is TRBV30 and J is TRBJ1-2; 7 bases agree with TRBD1. CDR1 is GTSNPN, CDR2 SVGIG, per germline (reference sequence). V lost 8 bases to trimming and J lost 6 bases; unmatched junction nucleotides: 6. The CDR3 spans 11 residues. The CDR3 coding sequence is TGTGCCCGTCGACAGGGTCATGGCTACACCTTC. This encodes CARRQGHGYTF. Using reference TRBV30 and TRBJ1-2 for the parts outside the CDR3, the full variable domain is SQTIHQWPATLVQPVGSPLSLECTVEGTSNPNLYWYRQAAGRGLQLLFYSVGIGQISSEVPQNLSASRPQDRQFILSSKKLLLSDSGFYLCARRQGHGYTFGSGTRLTVV.

This clone was counted a single time. The chain has TRBV7-9 and TRBJ1-1; a possible D gene is TRBD1 (5 bases). CDR3 length: 14 amino acids. Germline V gene sequence: CDR1 SEHNR, CDR2 FQNEAQ (reference sequence). The V gene lost 5 bases and the J gene lost 2 bases, with 12 bases spanning the gap. In nucleotides, the CDR3 is TGTGCCAGCAGCGCTCAGGGAGGCAACACTGAAGCTTTCTTT. Translation gives CASSAQGGNTEAFF.

The rearrangement links TRBV10-3 to TRBJ1-1, with no clear D. Deletions cut 10 bases from V and 3 bases from J, with 18 bases between. The CDR3 runs to 14 residues. Germline values: CDR1 ENHRY, CDR2 SYGVKD. The CDR3 loop is CATFQAWSDTEAFF. The CDR3 coding sequence is TGTGCCACATTCCAGGCGTGGTCGGACACTGAAGCTTTCTTT.

This clone has just one count. This chain connects TRBV7-2 to TRBJ2-5, with TRBD1 matching over 9 bases. Trimming cost V 7 bases and J 2 bases; bases outside gene matches: 8. The CDR3 length is 15 residues. Germline loops: CDR1 SGHTA, CDR2 FQGNSA. DNA of the CDR3: TGTGCCAGCAACGGACAGGGGAATGGGCAAGAGACCCAGTACTTC. Protein sequence: CASNGQGNGQETQYF.

The V gene is TRBV19, the J gene TRBJ1-1, with unresolved D. Between the trimmed V and J ends, which lost 4 bases and 6 bases, there was a span of 9 bases. The CDR3 has 12 residues. Germline CDR1 and CDR2: LNHDA and SQIVND (reference sequence). CDR3 nucleotide sequence: TGTGCCAGTAGTACCGGAGGGCCTGAAGCTTTCTTT. Its protein is CASSTGGPEAFF. The entire variable domain, with the rest obtained from reference TRBV19 and TRBJ1-1, is as follows: DGGITQSPKYLFRKEGQNVTLSCEQNLNHDAMYWYRQDPGQGLRLIYYSQIVNDFQKGDIAEGYSVSREKKESFPLTVTSAQKNPTAFYLCASSTGGPEAFFGQGTRLTVV.

V usage is TRBV19 and J usage is TRBJ1-1; D remains unclear. The V end lost 6 bases, the J end lost 4 bases, and 12 bases lay between the germline ends. The CDR3 contains 13 residues. CDR1 LNHDA and CDR2 SQIVND come from the germline V gene (reference sequence). CDR3 amino acids: CASSSWLATEAFF. The CDR3 DNA reads as TGTGCCAGTAGCTCCTGGTTAGCCACTGAAGCTTTCTTT.

V is TRBV7-6 and J is TRBJ2-7; the match to TRBD1 covers 7 bases. The J segment lost 6 bases and the V segment lost 4 bases, leaving 9 bases of the junction unmatched. Per germline, CDR1 SGHVS and CDR2 FNYEAQ. This CDR3 has 14 residues. The DNA for the CDR3 is TGTGCCAGCAGCTACGTCGGGACAGACAGCGAGCAGTACTTC. Protein sequence: CASSYVGTDSEQYF.

This sequence joins TRBV3-1 (or the pseudogene TRBV3-2) and TRBJ2-3; 10 nucleotides match TRBD1. This CDR3 comprises 20 residues. J lost 6 bases, V lost 0 bases, and 18 bases had no gene match. Germline CDR1 LGHDT, CDR2 YNNKEL (reference sequence). DNA of the CDR3: TGTGCCAGCAGCCAAGAATTTAGACAGGGGGCGAAGATGCTCCAGGATACGCAGTATTTT. Its protein product is CASSQEFRQGAKMLQDTQYF.

V gene TRBV20-1 combines with J gene TRBJ2-5, with a possible D match to TRBD2 (5 bases). Germline assignment: CDR1 DFQATT and CDR2 SNEGSKA (reference sequence). CDR3 size: 11 residues. V lost 6 bases and J 4 bases, leaving 9 bases between the germline ends. CDR3 region: CSALEGETQYF. In DNA, the CDR3 is TGCAGTGCCTTAGAGGGAGAGACCCAGTACTTC.

This chain joins TRBV2 and TRBJ2-7; D not resolved. CDR3 size: 12 residues. Per the germline V gene, CDR1 is SNHLY and CDR2 is FYNNEI. Trimming took off 4 bases at V and 3 bases at J, with 7 bases between the two ends. The CDR3 sequence: CASSGQIYEQYF. Here the CDR3 DNA reads TGTGCCAGCAGTGGACAAATCTACGAGCAGTACTTC.

The chain links TRBV11-2 to TRBJ1-2, with 7 positions matching TRBD1. CDR3 length: 13 residues. From germline, CDR1 is SGHAT and CDR2 FQNNGV. V shed 5 bases and J 4 bases; nucleotides not matched to a gene: 4. The CDR3 reads CASSPDRVYGYTF. Written as DNA, the CDR3 is TGTGCCAGCAGCCCTGACAGGGTCTATGGCTACACCTTC.

The V call is TRBV7-3, the J call TRBJ2-3, with D possibly matching TRBD1 (5 bases). Trimming stripped 3 bases from V and 4 bases from J, with 17 bases between. Per the germline V gene, CDR1 is SGHTA and CDR2 is FQGTGA. There are 16 residues in the CDR3. CDR3 residues: CASSFEASRGADTQYF. The CDR3 DNA sequence: TGTGCCAGCAGCTTCGAAGCTTCAAGGGGCGCAGATACGCAGTATTTT.

The CDR3 spells CAISDGTGHQPQHF. CDR3 in DNA: TGTGCCATCAGTGACGGGACAGGGCATCAGCCCCAGCATTTT. The V gene is TRBV10-3, the J gene TRBJ1-5, with 9 positions matching TRBD1. J was trimmed by 5 bases and V by 3 bases; bases with no gene match: 2. The CDR3 totals 14 residues. CDR1 is ENHRY, CDR2 SYGVKD, per germline.

This chain uses TRBV5-4 with TRBJ2-1, with TRBD1 matching over 9 bases. The CDR3 spans 16 residues. CDR1 and CDR2 (germline): SGHNT, YYREEE (reference sequence). The J segment lost 8 bases and the V segment lost 3 bases, leaving 12 bases of the junction unmatched. The chain's CDR3 is CASSSPIGTGTHEQFF. The CDR3, as DNA: TGTGCCAGCAGCTCACCAATAGGGACAGGGACCCATGAGCAGTTCTTC.

This clone was seen once. This chain joins TRBV5-1 and TRBJ1-5; tentative D call: TRBD1 (5 bases). Germline V CDR1 and CDR2: SGHRS, YFSETQ. This CDR3 region has 15 residues. Between the trimmed V and J ends, which lost 3 bases and 5 bases, there was a span of 15 bases. CDR3 in amino acids: CASSWGGTADQPQHF. As DNA, the CDR3 is TGCGCCAGCAGCTGGGGAGGGACGGCCGATCAGCCCCAGCATTTT.

The chain is built from TRBV11-1 and TRBJ2-5; 11 nucleotides line up with TRBD2. Germline-derived CDR1 and CDR2 are SGHAT and FQDESV (reference sequence). The CDR3 has 15 amino acids. Trimming removed 2 bases from V and 3 bases from J; junction bases left unmatched: 2. In DNA form, the CDR3 reads TGTGCCAGCAGCTTAACTAGCGGGGGAAAAGAGACCCAGTACTTC. Protein sequence: CASSLTSGGKETQYF. Full variable domain (rest looked up from reference TRBV11-1 and TRBJ2-5): EAEVAQSPRYKITEKSQAVAFWCDPISGHATLYWYRQILGQGPELLVQFQDESVVDDSQLPKDRFSAERLKGVDSTLKIQPAELGDSAMYLCASSLTSGGKETQYFGPGTRLLVL.

The rearrangement links TRBV6-6 to TRBJ1-5; 8 positions agree with TRBD1. Looked up from germline, CDR1 is MNHNY and CDR2 is SVGAGI (reference sequence). The V and J ends lost 6 bases and 2 bases, in that order; junction bases with no gene match: 3. This CDR3 is 14 amino acids long. CDR3: CASRPQGGNQPQHF. DNA for the CDR3: TGTGCCAGCAGACCACAGGGGGGCAATCAGCCCCAGCATTTT.

V gene TRBV28 combines with J gene TRBJ1-2; D uncertain. The CDR3 has 12 residues. The V gene's germline CDR1 is MDHEN and CDR2 SYDVKM. Trimming removed 3 bases at V and 9 bases at J, with 11 bases between. This CDR3 is CASSFAWSSYTF. The CDR3 region has the DNA TGTGCCAGCAGTTTTGCGTGGAGTAGCTACACCTTC.

V usage is TRBV2 and J usage is TRBJ2-2; TRBD1 aligns across 7 bases. The CDR3 covers 16 residues. Trimming at V came to 5 bases and at J to 5 bases, leaving 11 bases not matched to a gene. Germline V CDR1 and CDR2: SNHLY, FYNNEI. DNA for the CDR3: TGTGCCAGCAGTTACCGACAGGGTTGGGGAACCGGGGAGCTGTTTTTT. It specifies CASSYRQGWGTGELFF.

The chain combines TRBV30 with TRBJ2-7; a weak D match, TRBD1 (5 bases). Germline V CDR1 and CDR2: GTSNPN, SVGIG (reference sequence). This CDR3 contains 15 residues. The germline V and J ends were trimmed by 2 bases and 4 bases, with 18 bases remaining between them. CDR3: CAWSRTRKGVYEQYF. CDR3 DNA: TGTGCCTGGAGTAGGACCCGGAAAGGGGTTTACGAGCAGTACTTC.

This clone was observed a handful of times. This chain uses TRBV27 with TRBJ1-5, with a possible D match to TRBD1 (5 bases). V lost 9 bases and J lost 4, with 13 bases in between. Per germline, CDR1 MNHEY and CDR2 SMNVEV (reference sequence). The CDR3 runs 13 residues. The CDR3 nucleotides are TGTGCCAGTGCCATCGGGGGAAATCAGCCCCAGCATTTT. Encoded protein: CASAIGGNQPQHF.

V gene TRBV27 combines with J gene TRBJ2-3, with 7 bases aligning to TRBD2. This CDR3 has 17 amino acids. The V segment lost 7 bases and the J segment 3 bases; nucleotides outside the gene matches: 16. CDR1 MNHEY and CDR2 SMNVEV come from the germline V gene (reference sequence). DNA of the CDR3: TGTGCCAGCATGCCCGGCGGGGGACCCTTCGGGACAGATACGCAGTATTTT. Translating gives CASMPGGGPFGTDTQYF.

A remark on this clone: The junction does not match germline at one end; this may be a read error. The rearrangement uses TRBV11-3 and TRBJ2-1; tentatively, D is TRBD1 (6 bases). This CDR3 is built from 12 residues. Germline V gene sequence: CDR1 SGHNT, CDR2 YENEEA. The CDR3: CASSLDRDISVF. CDR3 sequence (DNA): TGTGCCAGCAGCTTAGATCGGGACATAAGCGTCTTC. The complete variable domain, with remaining parts taken from reference TRBV11-3 and TRBJ2-1, reads EAGVVQSPRYKIIEKKQPVAFWCNPISGHNTLYWYLQNLGQGPELLIRYENEEAVDDSQLPKDRFSAERLKGVDSTLKIQPAELGDSAVYLCASSLDRDISVFGPGTRLTVL.

The rearrangement joins TRBV19 to TRBJ2-7, with 7 bases fitting TRBD1. The CDR3 runs to 16 residues. J was trimmed by 2 bases and V by 5 bases; bases with no gene match: 12. Germline V gene sequence: CDR1 LNHDA, CDR2 SQIVND (reference sequence). CDR3 bases: TGTGCCAGTAGTTTTGCAGACGGGACAGCGACCTACGAGCAGTACTTC. Protein sequence: CASSFADGTATYEQYF.

The rearrangement joins TRBV7-8 to TRBJ1-2; 12 bases map to TRBD1. CDR3 length: 13 residues. Germline CDR1 and CDR2: SGHVS and FQNEAQ. V lost 2 bases, J lost 12 bases, and 4 bases stayed unmatched. The CDR3 nucleotides read TGTGCCAGCAGCTTAACCGGGACAGGGGGCCACACCTTC. This encodes CASSLTGTGGHTF.

This chain links TRBV2 with TRBJ1-1, with TRBD1 matching 11 bases. This CDR3 has 14 amino acids. V shed 4 bases, J shed 5 bases, and the junction held 3 bases outside the gene matches. The germline V gene has CDR1 SNHLY and CDR2 FYNNEI. The chain's CDR3 is CASSGTGGFTEAFF. CDR3 nucleotide sequence: TGTGCCAGCAGTGGGACAGGGGGCTTTACTGAAGCTTTCTTT.

This clone was counted only a few times. This rearrangement joins TRBV27 to TRBJ2-7; D is undetermined. V lost 6 bases, J lost 1 base, and 16 bases lay in between. This CDR3 is built from 15 residues. Looked up from germline, CDR1 is MNHEY and CDR2 is SMNVEV (reference sequence). CDR3 sequence: CASRAGVSASYEQYF. The CDR3 DNA follows: TGTGCCAGCAGGGCAGGCGTTTCCGCTTCCTACGAGCAGTACTTC.

DNA for the CDR3: TGTGCCAGCAGCCAGAACGGACAGGGTAATTCACCCCTCCACTTT. Translating gives CASSQNGQGNSPLHF. V usage is TRBV11-2 and J usage is TRBJ1-6; 8 nucleotides align to TRBD1. The ends lost 5 bases at V and 6 bases at J; junction bases unmatched: 6. CDR1 SGHAT and CDR2 FQNNGV come from the germline V gene. CDR3 length: 15 amino acids.